This TCR beta chain was profiled in a study of T-cell memory formation after mild COVID-19. General study results and limits: Contracting clones from day 15 to 85 showed balanced CD4/CD8; later expanders favored CD4+. Mainly in CM and EM were contracting CD4+ clones; CD8+ were in EMRA.

CDR1 and CDR2 from the germline V gene are MNHEY and SMNVEV (reference sequence). The CDR3 extends over 13 amino acids. Trimming left V 5 bases short and J 2 bases short, with 10 bases between. With regard to this clonotype: Its antigen is unknown.

TCRdb re-derived calls from the 5' RACE reads in MiXCR, one entry per CDR3 protein. The sample has 300,000 to 400,000 distinct CDR3 sequences; more than 15% are singletons. This receptor was obtained from a young man who had mild COVID-19 (a few samples of this study predate the infection). Cell type and time point are not known. The sample was PBMCs or a T cell subset sorted from them (not recorded which). The chain joins TRBV27 to TRBJ2-7; either TRBD1 or TRBD2 may fit D (5 bases each). In nucleotides, the CDR3 is TGTGCCAGCAGTCTCGGGGCCACCTACGAGCAGTACGTC. Translation: CASSLGATYEQYV.